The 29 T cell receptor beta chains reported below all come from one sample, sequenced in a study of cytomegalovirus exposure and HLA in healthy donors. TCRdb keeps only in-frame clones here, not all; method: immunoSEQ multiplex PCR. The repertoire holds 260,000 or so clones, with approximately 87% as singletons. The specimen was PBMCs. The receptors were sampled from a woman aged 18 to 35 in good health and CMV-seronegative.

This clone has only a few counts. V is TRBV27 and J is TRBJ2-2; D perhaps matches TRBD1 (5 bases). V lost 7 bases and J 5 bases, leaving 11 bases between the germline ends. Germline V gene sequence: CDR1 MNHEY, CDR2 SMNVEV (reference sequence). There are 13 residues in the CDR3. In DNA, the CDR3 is TGTGCCAGCAAAAGGGGCAGGACCGGGGAGCTGTTTTTT. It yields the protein CASKRGRTGELFF.

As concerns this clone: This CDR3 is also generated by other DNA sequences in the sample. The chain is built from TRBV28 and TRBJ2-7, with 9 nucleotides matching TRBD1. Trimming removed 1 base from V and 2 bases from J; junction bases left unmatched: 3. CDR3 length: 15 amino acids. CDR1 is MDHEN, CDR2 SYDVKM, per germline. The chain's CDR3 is CASSLSGTGTYEQYF. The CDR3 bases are TGTGCCAGCAGTTTATCCGGGACAGGGACCTACGAGCAGTACTTC.

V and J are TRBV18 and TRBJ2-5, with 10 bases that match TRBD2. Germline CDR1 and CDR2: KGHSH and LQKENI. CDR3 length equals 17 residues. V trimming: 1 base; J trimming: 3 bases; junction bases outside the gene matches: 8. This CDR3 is CASSPLAAGTSEETQYF. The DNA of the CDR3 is TGTGCCAGCTCACCACTGGCCGCCGGGACTAGCGAAGAGACCCAGTACTTC.

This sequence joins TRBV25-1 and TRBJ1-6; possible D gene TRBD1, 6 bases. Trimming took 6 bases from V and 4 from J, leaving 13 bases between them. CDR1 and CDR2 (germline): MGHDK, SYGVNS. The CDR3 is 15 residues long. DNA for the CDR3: TGTGCCAGCAGCTACGGACAGTCATATAATTCACCCCTCCACTTT. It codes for CASSYGQSYNSPLHF.

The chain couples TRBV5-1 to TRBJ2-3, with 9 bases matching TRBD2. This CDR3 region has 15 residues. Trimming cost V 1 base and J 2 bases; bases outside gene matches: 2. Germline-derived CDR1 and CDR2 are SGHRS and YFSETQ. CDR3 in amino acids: CASSLTSGPTDTQYF. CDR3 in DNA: TGCGCCAGCAGCTTGACTAGCGGGCCCACAGATACGCAGTATTTT.

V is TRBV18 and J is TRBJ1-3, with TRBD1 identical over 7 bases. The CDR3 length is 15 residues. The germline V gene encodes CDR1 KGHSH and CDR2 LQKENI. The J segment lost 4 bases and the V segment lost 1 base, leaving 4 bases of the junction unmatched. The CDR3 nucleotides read TGTGCCAGCTCACCACAGGGGGCGTTCGGAAACACCATATATTTT. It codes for CASSPQGAFGNTIYF.

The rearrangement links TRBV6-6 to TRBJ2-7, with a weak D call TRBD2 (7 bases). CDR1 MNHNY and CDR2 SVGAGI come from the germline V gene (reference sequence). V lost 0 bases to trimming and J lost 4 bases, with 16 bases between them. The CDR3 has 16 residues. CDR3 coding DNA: TGTGCCAGCAGTTACTCGGGCGGGGGCCCCCGTTACGAGCAGTACTTC. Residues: CASSYSGGGPRYEQYF.

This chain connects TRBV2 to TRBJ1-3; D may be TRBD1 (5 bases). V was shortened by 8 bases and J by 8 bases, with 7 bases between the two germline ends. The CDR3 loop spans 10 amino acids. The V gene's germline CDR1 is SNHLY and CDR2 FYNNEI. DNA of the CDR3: TGTGCCAGCGGGGGGGACACCATATATTTT. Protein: CASGGDTIYF.

The CDR3 nucleotides read TGTGCCAGCAGCGTAACAGGGGTGGCTTGGGGCTACACCTTC. Its translation is CASSVTGVAWGYTF. V gene TRBV9 combines with J gene TRBJ1-2, with 7 positions matching TRBD1. Germline CDR1 is SGDLS and CDR2 is YYNGEE. V lost 1 base, J lost 8 bases, and 8 bases stayed unmatched. There are 14 residues in the CDR3.

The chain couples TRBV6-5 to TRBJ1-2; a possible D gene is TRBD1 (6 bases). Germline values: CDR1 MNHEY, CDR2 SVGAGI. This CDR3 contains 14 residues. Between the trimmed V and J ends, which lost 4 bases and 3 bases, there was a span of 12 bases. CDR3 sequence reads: CASSSYRVDYGYTF. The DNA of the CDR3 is TGTGCCAGCAGTTCCTACAGGGTGGACTATGGCTACACCTTC.

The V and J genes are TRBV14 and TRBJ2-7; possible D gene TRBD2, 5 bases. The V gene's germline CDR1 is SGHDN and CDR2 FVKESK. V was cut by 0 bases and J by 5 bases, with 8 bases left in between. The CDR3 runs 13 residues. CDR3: CASSQELANEQYF. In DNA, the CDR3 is TGTGCCAGCAGCCAAGAGCTAGCCAACGAGCAGTACTTC. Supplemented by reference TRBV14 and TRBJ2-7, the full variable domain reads EAGVTQFPSHSVIEKGQTVTLRCDPISGHDNLYWYRRVMGKEIKFLLHFVKESKQDESGMPNNRFLAERTGGTYSTLKVQPAELEDSGVYFCASSQELANEQYFGPGTRLTVT.

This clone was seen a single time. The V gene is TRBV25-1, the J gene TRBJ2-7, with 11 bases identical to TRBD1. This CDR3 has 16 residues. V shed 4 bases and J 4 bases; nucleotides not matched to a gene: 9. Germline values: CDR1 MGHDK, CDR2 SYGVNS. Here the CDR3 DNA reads TGTGCCAGCAGTGGATTGGGGACAGGGGGGGGGTACGAGCAGTACTTC. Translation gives CASSGLGTGGGYEQYF.

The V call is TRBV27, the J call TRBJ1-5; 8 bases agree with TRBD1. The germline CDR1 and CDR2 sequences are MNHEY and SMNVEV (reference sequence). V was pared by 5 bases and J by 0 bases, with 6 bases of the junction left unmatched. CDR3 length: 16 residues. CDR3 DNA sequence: TGTGCCAGCAGTCTTGGGACAGGCGATAGCAATCAGCCCCAGCATTTT. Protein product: CASSLGTGDSNQPQHF.

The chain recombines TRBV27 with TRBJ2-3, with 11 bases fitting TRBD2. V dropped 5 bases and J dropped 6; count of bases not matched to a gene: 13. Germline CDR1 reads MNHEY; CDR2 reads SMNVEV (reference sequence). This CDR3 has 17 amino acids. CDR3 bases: TGTGCCAGCAGTCATCAGAGTAGCGGGAGGGCTACCGATACGCAGTATTTT. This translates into CASSHQSSGRATDTQYF.

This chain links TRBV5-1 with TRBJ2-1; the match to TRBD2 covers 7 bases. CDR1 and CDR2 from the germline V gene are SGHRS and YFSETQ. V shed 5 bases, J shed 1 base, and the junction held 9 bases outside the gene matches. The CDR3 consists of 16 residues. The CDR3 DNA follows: TGCGCCAGCAGAGCGCGGGACTACCCTTCCTACAATGAGCAGTTCTTC. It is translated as CASRARDYPSYNEQFF.

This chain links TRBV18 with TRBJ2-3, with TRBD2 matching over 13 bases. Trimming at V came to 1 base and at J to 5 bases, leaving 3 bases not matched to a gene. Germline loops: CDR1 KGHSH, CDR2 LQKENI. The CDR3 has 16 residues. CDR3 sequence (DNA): TGTGCCAGCTCACCACAGGGGACTAGCGGGAAAGATACGCAGTATTTT. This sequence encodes CASSPQGTSGKDTQYF.

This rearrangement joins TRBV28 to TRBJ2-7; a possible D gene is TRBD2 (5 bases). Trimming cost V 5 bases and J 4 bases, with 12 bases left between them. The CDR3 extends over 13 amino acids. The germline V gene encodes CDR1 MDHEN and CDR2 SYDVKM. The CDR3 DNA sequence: TGTGCCAGCAGTAAGGGAGAAGGGTACGAGCAGTACTTC. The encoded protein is CASSKGEGYEQYF.

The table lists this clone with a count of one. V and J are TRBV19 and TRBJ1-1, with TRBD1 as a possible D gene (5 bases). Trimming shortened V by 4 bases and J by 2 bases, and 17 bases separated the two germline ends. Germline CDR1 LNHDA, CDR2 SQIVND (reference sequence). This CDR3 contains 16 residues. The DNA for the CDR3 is TGTGCCAGTAGTAGAATCGCGACAGCCCCTAACACTGAAGCTTTCTTT. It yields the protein CASSRIATAPNTEAFF.

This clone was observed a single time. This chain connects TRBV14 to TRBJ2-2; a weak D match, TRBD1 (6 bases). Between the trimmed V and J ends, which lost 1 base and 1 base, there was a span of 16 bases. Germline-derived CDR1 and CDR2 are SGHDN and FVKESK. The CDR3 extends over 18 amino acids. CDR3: CASSQAPRQVLNTGELFF. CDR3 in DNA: TGTGCCAGCAGCCAAGCCCCCCGACAGGTTCTGAACACCGGGGAGCTGTTTTTT.

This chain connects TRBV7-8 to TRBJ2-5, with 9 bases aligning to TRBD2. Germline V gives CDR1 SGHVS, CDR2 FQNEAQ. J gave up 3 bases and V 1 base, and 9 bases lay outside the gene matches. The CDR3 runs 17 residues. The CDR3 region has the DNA TGTGCCAGCAGCTTAGAGAGGGGACTAGCCCGAAAAGAGACCCAGTACTTC. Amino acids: CASSLERGLARKETQYF. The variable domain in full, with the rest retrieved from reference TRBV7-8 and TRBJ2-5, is GAGVSQSPRYKVAKRGQDVALRCDPISGHVSLFWYQQALGQGPEFLTYFQNEAQLDKSGLPSDRFFAERPEGSVSTLKIQRTQQEDSAVYLCASSLERGLARKETQYFGPGTRLLVL.

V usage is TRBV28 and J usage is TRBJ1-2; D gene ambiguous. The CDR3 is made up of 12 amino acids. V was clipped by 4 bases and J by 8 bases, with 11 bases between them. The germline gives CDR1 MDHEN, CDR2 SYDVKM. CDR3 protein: CASSWVDMGYTF. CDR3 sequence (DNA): TGTGCCAGCAGTTGGGTAGACATGGGCTACACCTTC.

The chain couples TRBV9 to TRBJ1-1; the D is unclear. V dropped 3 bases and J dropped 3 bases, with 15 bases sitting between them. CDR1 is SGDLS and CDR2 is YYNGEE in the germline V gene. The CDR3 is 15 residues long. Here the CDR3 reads CASSASALRDTEAFF. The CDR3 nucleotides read TGTGCCAGCAGCGCTTCGGCGCTCCGGGACACTGAAGCTTTCTTT. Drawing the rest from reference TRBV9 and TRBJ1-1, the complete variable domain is DSGVTQTPKHLITATGQRVTLRCSPRSGDLSVYWYQQSLDQGLQFLIQYYNGEERAKGNILERFSAQQFPDLHSELNLSSLELGDSALYFCASSASALRDTEAFFGQGTRLTVV.

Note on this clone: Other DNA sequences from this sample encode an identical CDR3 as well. The CDR3 DNA sequence: TGTGCCAGCAGTTTGACAGGGAACTATGGCTACACCTTC. It yields the protein CASSLTGNYGYTF. The chain combines TRBV28 with TRBJ1-2; TRBD1 matches 7 bases. The V and J ends lost 3 bases and 2 bases, in that order; junction bases with no gene match: 0. Germline values: CDR1 MDHEN, CDR2 SYDVKM. CDR3 length: 13 amino acids.

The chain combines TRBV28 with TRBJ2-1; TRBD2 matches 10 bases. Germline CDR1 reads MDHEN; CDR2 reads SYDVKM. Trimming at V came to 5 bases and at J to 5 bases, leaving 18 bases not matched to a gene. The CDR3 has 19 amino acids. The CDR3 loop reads CASSPGSLSGTSVHNEQFF. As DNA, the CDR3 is TGTGCCAGCAGTCCGGGGAGCCTGTCCGGGACTAGCGTCCACAATGAGCAGTTCTTC.

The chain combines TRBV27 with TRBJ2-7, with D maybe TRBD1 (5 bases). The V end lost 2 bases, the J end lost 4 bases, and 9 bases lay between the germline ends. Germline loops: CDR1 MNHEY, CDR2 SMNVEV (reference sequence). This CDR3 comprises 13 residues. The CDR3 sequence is CASSLLPGYEQYF. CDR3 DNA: TGTGCCAGCAGTTTACTCCCAGGGTACGAGCAGTACTTC.

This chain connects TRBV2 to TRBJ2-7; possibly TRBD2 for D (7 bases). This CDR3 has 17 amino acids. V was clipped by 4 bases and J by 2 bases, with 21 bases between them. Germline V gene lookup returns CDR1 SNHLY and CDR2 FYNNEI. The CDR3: CASSAWGGTNIPYEQYF. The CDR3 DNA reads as TGTGCCAGCAGTGCCTGGGGGGGGACAAACATCCCCTACGAGCAGTACTTC.

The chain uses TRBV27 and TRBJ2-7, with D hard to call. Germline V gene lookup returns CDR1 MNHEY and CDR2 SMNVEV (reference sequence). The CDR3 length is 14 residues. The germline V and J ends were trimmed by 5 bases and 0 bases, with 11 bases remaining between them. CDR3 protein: CASSTTRYSYEQYF. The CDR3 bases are TGTGCCAGCAGTACGACAAGATACTCCTACGAGCAGTACTTC.

This CDR3 reads CASSLSGGTETHYGYTF. CDR3 in DNA: TGTGCCAGCAGCTTAAGTGGCGGGACAGAGACTCACTATGGCTACACCTTC. The rearrangement links TRBV7-3 to TRBJ1-2; TRBD1 aligns across 7 bases. There are 17 residues in the CDR3. V shed 1 base, J shed 3 bases, and the junction held 11 bases outside the gene matches. CDR1 and CDR2 from the germline V gene are SGHTA and FQGTGA.

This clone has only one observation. The chain's CDR3 is CASSPAQGIPTDTQYF. CDR3 nucleotides: TGCGCCAGCAGCCCCGCACAGGGGATACCCACAGATACGCAGTATTTT. V and J are TRBV4-3 and TRBJ2-3, with 7 nucleotides matching TRBD1. The junction had 9 bases not matched to a gene; V was cut back by 4 bases and J by 2 bases. The germline CDR1 and CDR2 sequences are LGHNA and YSLEER. CDR3 length equals 16 residues.